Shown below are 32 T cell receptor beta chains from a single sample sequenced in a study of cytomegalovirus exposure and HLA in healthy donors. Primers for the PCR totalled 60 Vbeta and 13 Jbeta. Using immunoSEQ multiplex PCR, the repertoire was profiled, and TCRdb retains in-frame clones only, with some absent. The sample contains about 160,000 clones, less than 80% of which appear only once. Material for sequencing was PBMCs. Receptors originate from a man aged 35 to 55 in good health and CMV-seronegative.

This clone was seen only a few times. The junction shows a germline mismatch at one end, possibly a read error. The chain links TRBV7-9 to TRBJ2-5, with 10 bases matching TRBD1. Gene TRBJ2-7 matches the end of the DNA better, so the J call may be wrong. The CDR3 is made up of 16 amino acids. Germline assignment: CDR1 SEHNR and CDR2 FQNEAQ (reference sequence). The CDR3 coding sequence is TGTTCCAGCAGCTCTACCGGGACAGGGGACATCTACGAGCAGTACTTC. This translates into CSSSSTGTGDIYEQYF.

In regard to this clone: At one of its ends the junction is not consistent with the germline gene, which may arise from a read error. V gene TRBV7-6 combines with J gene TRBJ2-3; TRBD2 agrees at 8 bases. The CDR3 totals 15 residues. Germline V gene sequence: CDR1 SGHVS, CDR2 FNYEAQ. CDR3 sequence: CASSLGSGSADTQYF. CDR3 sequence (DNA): TGTGCCAGCAGTTTAGGGAGCGGGAGTGCAGATACGCAGTATTTT.

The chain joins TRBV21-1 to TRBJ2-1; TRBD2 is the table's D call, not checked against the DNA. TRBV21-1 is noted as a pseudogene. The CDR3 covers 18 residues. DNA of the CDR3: TGTGCCAGCAGCGTCGGGACTAGCGGGCGCCCCCGTTACAATGAGCAGTTCTTC. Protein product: CASSVGTSGRPRYNEQFF.

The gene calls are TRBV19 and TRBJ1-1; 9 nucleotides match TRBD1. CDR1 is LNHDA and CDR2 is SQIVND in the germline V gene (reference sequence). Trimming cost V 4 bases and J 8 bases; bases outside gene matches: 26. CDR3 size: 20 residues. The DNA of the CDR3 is TGTGCCAGTAGTACCGCCGGGGACAGGGAGCCTATTTCCTATCTCAAAGAAGCTTTCTTT. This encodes CASSTAGDREPISYLKEAFF.

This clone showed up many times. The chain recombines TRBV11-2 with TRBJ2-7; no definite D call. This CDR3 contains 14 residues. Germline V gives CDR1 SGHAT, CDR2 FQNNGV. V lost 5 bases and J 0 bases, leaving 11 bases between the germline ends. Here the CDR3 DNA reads TGTGCCAGCAGCCTGGGCATCTTCTCCTACGAGCAGTACTTC. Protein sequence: CASSLGIFSYEQYF.

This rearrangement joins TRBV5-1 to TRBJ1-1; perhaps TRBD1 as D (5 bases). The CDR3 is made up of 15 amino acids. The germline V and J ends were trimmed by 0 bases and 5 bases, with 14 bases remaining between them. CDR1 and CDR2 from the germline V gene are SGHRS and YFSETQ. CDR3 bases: TGCGCCAGCAGCTTGGACAGGTCAGGTGTGACTGAAGCTTTCTTT. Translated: CASSLDRSGVTEAFF.

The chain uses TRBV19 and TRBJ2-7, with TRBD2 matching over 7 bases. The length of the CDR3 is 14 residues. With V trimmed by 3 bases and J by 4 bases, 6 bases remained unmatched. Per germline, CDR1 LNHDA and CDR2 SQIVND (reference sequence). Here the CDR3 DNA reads TGTGCCAGTAGTATCCGACTAGCTTCATACGAGCAGTACTTC. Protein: CASSIRLASYEQYF.

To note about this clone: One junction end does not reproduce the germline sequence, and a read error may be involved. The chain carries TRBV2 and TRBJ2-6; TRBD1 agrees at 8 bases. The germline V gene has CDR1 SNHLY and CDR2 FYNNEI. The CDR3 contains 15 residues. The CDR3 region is CARGTGSSGANGLTF. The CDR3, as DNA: TGTGCCAGAGGGACAGGAAGCTCTGGGGCCAACGGCCTGACTTTC.

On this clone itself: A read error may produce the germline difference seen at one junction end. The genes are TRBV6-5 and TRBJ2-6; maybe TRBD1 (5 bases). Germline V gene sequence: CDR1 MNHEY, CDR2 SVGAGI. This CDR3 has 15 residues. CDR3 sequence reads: CASSPPGSGANGLTF. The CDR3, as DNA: TGTGCCAGCAGCCCGCCGGGCTCTGGGGCCAACGGCCTGACTTTC.

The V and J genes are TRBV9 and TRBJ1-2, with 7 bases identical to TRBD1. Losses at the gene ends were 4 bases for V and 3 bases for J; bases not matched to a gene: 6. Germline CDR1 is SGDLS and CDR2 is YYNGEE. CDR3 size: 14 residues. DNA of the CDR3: TGTGCCAGCAGCTCGAGACAGGGAGACTATGGCTACACCTTC. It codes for CASSSRQGDYGYTF.

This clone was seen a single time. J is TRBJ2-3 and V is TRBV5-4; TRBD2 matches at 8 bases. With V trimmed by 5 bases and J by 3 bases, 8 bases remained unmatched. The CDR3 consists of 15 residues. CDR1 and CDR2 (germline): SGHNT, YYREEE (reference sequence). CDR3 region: CASSRSGSRTDTQYF. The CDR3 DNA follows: TGTGCCAGCAGTCGGAGCGGGAGTAGGACAGATACGCAGTATTTT.

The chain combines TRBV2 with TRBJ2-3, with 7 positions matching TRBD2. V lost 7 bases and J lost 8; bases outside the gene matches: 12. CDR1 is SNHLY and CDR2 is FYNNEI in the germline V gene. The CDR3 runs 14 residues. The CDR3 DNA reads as TGTGCCAGCATTGAGACTAGCTCGTACGGTACGCAGTATTTT. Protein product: CASIETSSYGTQYF. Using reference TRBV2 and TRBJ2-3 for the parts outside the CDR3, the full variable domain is EPEVTQTPSHQVTQMGQEVILRCVPISNHLYFYWYRQILGQKVEFLVSFYNNEISEKSEIFDDQFSVERPDGSNFTLKIRSTKLEDSAMYFCASIETSSYGTQYFGPGTRLTVL.

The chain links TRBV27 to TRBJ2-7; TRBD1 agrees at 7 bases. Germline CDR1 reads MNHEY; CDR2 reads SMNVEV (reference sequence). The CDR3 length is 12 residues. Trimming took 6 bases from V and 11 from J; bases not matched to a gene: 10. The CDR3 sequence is CASSFLGQAEYF. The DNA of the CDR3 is TGTGCCAGCAGCTTCCTAGGACAGGCGGAGTACTTC.

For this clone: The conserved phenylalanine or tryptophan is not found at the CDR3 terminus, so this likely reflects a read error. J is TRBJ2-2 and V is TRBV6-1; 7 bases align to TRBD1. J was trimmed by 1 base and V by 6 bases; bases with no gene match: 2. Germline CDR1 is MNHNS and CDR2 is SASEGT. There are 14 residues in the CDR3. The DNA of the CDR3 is TGTGCCAGCAGACGACAGGGGAACACCGGGGAGCTGTTTCTT. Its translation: CASRRQGNTGELFL.

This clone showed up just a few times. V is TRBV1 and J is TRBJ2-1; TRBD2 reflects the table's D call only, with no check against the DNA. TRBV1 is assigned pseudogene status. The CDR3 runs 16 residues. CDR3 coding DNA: TGCACCAGCAGCCAAGATCACCAAGACGGTGGGAGGGAGCAGTTCTTC. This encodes CTSSQDHQDGGREQFF.

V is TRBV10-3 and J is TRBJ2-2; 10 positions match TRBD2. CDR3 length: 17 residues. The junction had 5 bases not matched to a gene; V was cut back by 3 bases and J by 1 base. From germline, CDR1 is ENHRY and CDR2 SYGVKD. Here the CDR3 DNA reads TGTGCCATCAGTGATCACGGACTAGCGGAGAACACCGGGGAGCTGTTTTTT. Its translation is CAISDHGLAENTGELFF.

CDR3 residues: CASSGTGGQETQYF. The CDR3 nucleotides are TGCGCCAGCAGCGGGACAGGGGGCCAAGAGACCCAGTACTTC. V gene TRBV5-1 combines with J gene TRBJ2-5, with 11 positions matching TRBD1. The CDR3 loop spans 14 amino acids. The J segment lost 1 base and the V segment lost 4 bases, leaving 0 bases of the junction unmatched. Per the germline V gene, CDR1 is SGHRS and CDR2 is YFSETQ. The complete variable domain, with remaining parts taken from reference TRBV5-1 and TRBJ2-5, reads KAGVTQTPRYLIKTRGQQVTLSCSPISGHRSVSWYQQTPGQGLQFLFEYFSETQRNKGNFPGRFSGRQFSNSRSEMNVSTLELGDSALYLCASSGTGGQETQYFGPGTRLLVL.

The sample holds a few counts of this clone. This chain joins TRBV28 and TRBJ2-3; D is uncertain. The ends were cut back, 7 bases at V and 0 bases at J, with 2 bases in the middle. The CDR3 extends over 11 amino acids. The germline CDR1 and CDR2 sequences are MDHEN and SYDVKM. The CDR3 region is CASTSTDTQYF. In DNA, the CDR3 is TGTGCCAGCACGAGCACAGATACGCAGTATTTT.

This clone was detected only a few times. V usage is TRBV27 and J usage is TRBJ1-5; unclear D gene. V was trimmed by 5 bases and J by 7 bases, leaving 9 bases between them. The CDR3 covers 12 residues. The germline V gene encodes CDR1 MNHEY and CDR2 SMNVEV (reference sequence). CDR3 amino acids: CASSPTGQPQHF. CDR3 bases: TGTGCCAGCAGTCCGACGGGACAGCCCCAGCATTTT.

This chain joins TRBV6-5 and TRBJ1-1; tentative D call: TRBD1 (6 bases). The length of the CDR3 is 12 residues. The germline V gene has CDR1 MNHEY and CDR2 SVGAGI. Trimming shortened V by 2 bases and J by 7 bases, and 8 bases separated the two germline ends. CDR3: CASSYADSEAFF. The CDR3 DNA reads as TGTGCCAGCAGTTACGCGGACAGTGAAGCTTTCTTT.

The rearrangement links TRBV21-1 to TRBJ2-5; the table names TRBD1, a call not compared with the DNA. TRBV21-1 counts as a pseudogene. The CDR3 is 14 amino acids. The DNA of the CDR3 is TGTGCCAGCAGCAAAGGTGGCAGCCAAGAGACCCAGTACTTC. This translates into CASSKGGSQETQYF.

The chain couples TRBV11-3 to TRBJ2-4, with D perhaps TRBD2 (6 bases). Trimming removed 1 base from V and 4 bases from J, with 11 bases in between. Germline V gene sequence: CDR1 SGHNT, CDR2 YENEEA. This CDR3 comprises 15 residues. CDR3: CASSLAVAVKNIQYF. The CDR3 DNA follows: TGTGCCAGCAGCTTAGCCGTAGCGGTGAAAAACATTCAGTACTTC.

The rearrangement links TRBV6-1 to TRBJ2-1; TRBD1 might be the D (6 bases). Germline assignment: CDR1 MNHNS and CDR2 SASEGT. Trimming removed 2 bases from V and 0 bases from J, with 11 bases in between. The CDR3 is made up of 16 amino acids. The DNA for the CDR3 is TGTGCCAGCAGTGAATTTGCGACAGGCTCCTACAATGAGCAGTTCTTC. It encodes CASSEFATGSYNEQFF.

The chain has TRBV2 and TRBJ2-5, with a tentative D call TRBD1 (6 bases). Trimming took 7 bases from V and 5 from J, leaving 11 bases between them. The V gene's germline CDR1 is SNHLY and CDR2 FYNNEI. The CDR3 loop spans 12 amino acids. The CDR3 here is CASKQGLETQYF. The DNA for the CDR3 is TGTGCCAGCAAGCAGGGGCTGGAGACCCAGTACTTC.

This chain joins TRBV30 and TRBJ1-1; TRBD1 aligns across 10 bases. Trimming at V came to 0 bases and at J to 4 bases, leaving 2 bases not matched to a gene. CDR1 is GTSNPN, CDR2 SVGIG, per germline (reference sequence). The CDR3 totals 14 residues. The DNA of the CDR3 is TGTGCCTGGAGTGTAAGGACAGGGGGCACTGAAGCTTTCTTT. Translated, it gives CAWSVRTGGTEAFF.

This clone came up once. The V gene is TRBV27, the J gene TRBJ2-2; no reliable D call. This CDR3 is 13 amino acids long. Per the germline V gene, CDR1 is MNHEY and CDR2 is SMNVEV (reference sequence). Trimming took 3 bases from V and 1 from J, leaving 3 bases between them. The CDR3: CASSFLNTGELFF. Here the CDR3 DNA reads TGTGCCAGCAGTTTTCTGAACACCGGGGAGCTGTTTTTT.

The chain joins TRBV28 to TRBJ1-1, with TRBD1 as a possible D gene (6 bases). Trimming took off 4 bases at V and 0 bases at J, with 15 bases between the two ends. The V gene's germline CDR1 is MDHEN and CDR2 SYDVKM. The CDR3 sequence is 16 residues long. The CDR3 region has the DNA TGTGCCAGCAGTTCCTCCGGGGGGCGTTTGAACACTGAAGCTTTCTTT. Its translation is CASSSSGGRLNTEAFF.

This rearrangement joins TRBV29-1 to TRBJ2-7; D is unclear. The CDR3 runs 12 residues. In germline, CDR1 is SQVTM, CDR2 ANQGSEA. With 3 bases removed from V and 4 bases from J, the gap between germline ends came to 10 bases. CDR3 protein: CSVETAPYEQYF. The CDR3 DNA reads TGCAGCGTTGAGACTGCCCCATACGAGCAGTACTTC.

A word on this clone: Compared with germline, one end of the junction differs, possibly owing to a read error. Here the CDR3 reads CASSSGQGSPNF. The CDR3 DNA sequence: TGCGCCAGCAGCTCTGGACAGGGGAGTCCGAACTTC. The chain has TRBV5-1 and TRBJ2-7, with 9 bases that match TRBD1. The CDR3 extends over 12 amino acids. The V gene's germline CDR1 is SGHRS and CDR2 YFSETQ.

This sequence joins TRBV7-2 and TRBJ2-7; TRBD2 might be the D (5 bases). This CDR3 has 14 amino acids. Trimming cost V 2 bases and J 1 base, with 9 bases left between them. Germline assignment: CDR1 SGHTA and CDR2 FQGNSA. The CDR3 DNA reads TGTGCCAGCAGCTTAATTCGGGATTCCTACGAGCAGTACTTC. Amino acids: CASSLIRDSYEQYF.

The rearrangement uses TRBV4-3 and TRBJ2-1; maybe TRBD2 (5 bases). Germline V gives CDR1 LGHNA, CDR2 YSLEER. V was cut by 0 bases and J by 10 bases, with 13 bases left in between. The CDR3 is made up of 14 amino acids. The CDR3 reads CASSQDGGPEEQFF. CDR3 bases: TGCGCCAGCAGCCAAGATGGCGGGCCGGAGGAGCAGTTCTTC.

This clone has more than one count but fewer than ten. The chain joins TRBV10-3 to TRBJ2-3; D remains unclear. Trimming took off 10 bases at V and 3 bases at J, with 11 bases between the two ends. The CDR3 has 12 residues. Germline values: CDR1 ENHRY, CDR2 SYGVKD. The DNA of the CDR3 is TGTGCCACCTCAGAGGAAACAGATACGCAGTATTTT. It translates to CATSEETDTQYF.